One sample yielded the 19 T cell receptor beta chains listed below, sequenced in a study of blood T cell repertoires in COVID-19. Clones were read by immunoSEQ multiplex PCR, and TCRdb kept only the in-frame ones, dropping some. The sample shows 70,000 or so clones, more than 70% of them seen only once. Sequencing input: peripheral blood. Source of these receptors: a man aged 50-60 years with COVID-19, enrolled during active disease.

This clone was seen just once. The chain is built from TRBV30 and TRBJ2-4; D perhaps matches TRBD2 (6 bases). The germline gives CDR1 GTSNPN, CDR2 SVGIG (reference sequence). V dropped 3 bases and J dropped 11 bases, with 11 bases sitting between them. The CDR3 covers 11 residues. The CDR3 sequence: CAWSSRDFQYF. The DNA for the CDR3 is TGTGCCTGGAGCAGTAGGGACTTTCAGTACTTC.

This chain joins TRBV11-1 and TRBJ2-2; TRBD2 agrees at 7 bases. Germline loops: CDR1 SGHAT, CDR2 FQDESV (reference sequence). CDR3 length equals 16 residues. With V trimmed by 3 bases and J by 5 bases, 9 bases remained unmatched. The CDR3: CASSFTAGVETGELFF. The CDR3 DNA sequence: TGTGCCAGCAGCTTTACCGCGGGAGTTGAAACCGGGGAGCTGTTTTTT.

This clone appeared a few times. The gene calls are TRBV28 and TRBJ1-5; D might be TRBD1 (6 bases). Germline V gene sequence: CDR1 MDHEN, CDR2 SYDVKM. V was trimmed by 8 bases and J by 2 bases, leaving 19 bases between them. There are 16 residues in the CDR3. CDR3 region: CASFGQTQGGNQPQHF. In nucleotides, the CDR3 is TGTGCCAGCTTCGGACAGACCCAGGGAGGCAATCAGCCCCAGCATTTT.

This chain uses TRBV19 with TRBJ1-2; D possibly corresponds to TRBD1 (6 bases). Trimming removed 0 bases from V and 2 bases from J, with 10 bases in between. This CDR3 is 15 amino acids long. Germline V CDR1 and CDR2: LNHDA, SQIVND (reference sequence). The CDR3 nucleotides read TGTGCCAGTAGTATAGATGGGGGCGGGAACTATGGCTACACCTTC. Translating gives CASSIDGGGNYGYTF.

This clone appeared a single time. V usage is TRBV28 and J usage is TRBJ2-7; the match to TRBD1 covers 9 bases. With V trimmed by 6 bases and J by 5 bases, 11 bases remained unmatched. This CDR3 comprises 15 residues. Germline V gives CDR1 MDHEN, CDR2 SYDVKM. CDR3 amino acids: CASSHQGQGSNEQYF. The CDR3 region has the DNA TGTGCCAGCAGCCACCAGGGACAGGGAAGCAACGAGCAGTACTTC.

The gene calls are TRBV7-3 and TRBJ2-7; tentative D call: TRBD2 (6 bases). CDR1 is SGHTA, CDR2 FQGTGA, per germline. This CDR3 region has 13 residues. Between the trimmed V and J ends, which lost 0 bases and 7 bases, there was a span of 10 bases. The CDR3 here is CASSLTPRGEQYF. The CDR3, as DNA: TGTGCCAGCAGCTTAACCCCCCGGGGGGAGCAGTACTTC. Combining the CDR3 with reference TRBV7-3 and TRBJ2-7 gives the whole variable domain GAGVSQTPSNKVTEKGKYVELRCDPISGHTALYWYRQSLGQGPEFLIYFQGTGAADDSGLPNDRFFAVRPEGSVSTLKIQRTERGDSAVYLCASSLTPRGEQYFGPGTRLTVT.

The J gene is TRBJ2-1, the V gene TRBV7-9; D is perhaps TRBD2 (5 bases). Trimming shortened V by 7 bases and J by 6 bases, and 10 bases separated the two germline ends. The CDR3 runs to 12 residues. Germline V gene lookup returns CDR1 SEHNR and CDR2 FQNEAQ (reference sequence). CDR3 DNA sequence: TGTGCCAGCATACTTGGGAGCAATGAGCAGTTCTTC. The encoded protein is CASILGSNEQFF.

The rearrangement uses TRBV6-5 and TRBJ1-6, with D tentatively TRBD1 (5 bases). The germline CDR1 and CDR2 sequences are MNHEY and SVGAGI. The CDR3 contains 13 residues. The V end was cut by 5 bases, the J end by 5 bases, with 7 bases between. The CDR3 DNA reads as TGTGCCAGCAGTCGACAGAATAATTCACCCCTCCACTTT. It specifies CASSRQNNSPLHF.

The genes are TRBV28 and TRBJ1-2, with D unclear. The ends were cut back, 5 bases at V and 5 bases at J, with 21 bases in the middle. The CDR3 totals 16 residues. Per germline, CDR1 MDHEN and CDR2 SYDVKM. CDR3 protein: CASSMWQDSTRYGYTF. CDR3 nucleotide sequence: TGTGCCAGCAGTATGTGGCAGGACTCTACCCGTTATGGCTACACCTTC.

DNA of the CDR3: TGTGCCAGCAGTTATGGGCAGGTTCGAGAAAAACTGTTTTTT. It is translated as CASSYGQVREKLFF. The V gene is TRBV6-6, the J gene TRBJ1-4; no firm D call. Germline V gene data show CDR1 as MNHNY and CDR2 as SVGAGI (reference sequence). This CDR3 region has 14 residues. The ends were cut back, 3 bases at V and 8 bases at J, with 13 bases in the middle.

The chain joins TRBV25-1 to TRBJ2-7; perhaps TRBD1 as D (6 bases). Looked up from germline, CDR1 is MGHDK and CDR2 is SYGVNS. Trimming removed 6 bases at V and 5 bases at J, with 20 bases between. The CDR3 has 15 residues. The DNA of the CDR3 is TGTGCCAGCAGCGGACGAGGGACACCAGTCCACGAGCAGTACTTC. This gives the protein CASSGRGTPVHEQYF.

The chain recombines TRBV28 with TRBJ2-2; TRBD2 aligns across 11 bases. J gave up 6 bases and V 2 bases, and 17 bases lay outside the gene matches. The germline CDR1 and CDR2 sequences are MDHEN and SYDVKM. There are 20 residues in the CDR3. CDR3 in DNA: TGTGCCAGCAGTTTAGGCCTAGCGGGAGGTAAAGGGCACGTGGCCGGGGAGCTGTTTTTT. Translated: CASSLGLAGGKGHVAGELFF.

The chain combines TRBV20-1 with TRBJ2-7; no firm D call. This CDR3 is built from 11 residues. In germline, CDR1 is DFQATT, CDR2 SNEGSKA (reference sequence). V lost 0 bases and J lost 3, with 3 bases in between. CDR3: CSARDYYEQYF. In DNA form, the CDR3 reads TGCAGTGCTAGAGATTACTACGAGCAGTACTTC.

This chain joins TRBV6-5 and TRBJ2-3; 7 bases match TRBD2. The junction had 13 bases not matched to a gene; V was cut back by 8 bases and J by 8 bases. Per germline, CDR1 MNHEY and CDR2 SVGAGI. The CDR3 has 14 amino acids. The CDR3 loop is CASLGSGPPATQYF. The CDR3, as DNA: TGTGCCAGCTTAGGTAGCGGGCCTCCCGCTACGCAGTATTTT.

V gene TRBV19 combines with J gene TRBJ2-7; a possible D gene is TRBD1 (6 bases). Trimming took off 5 bases at V and 0 bases at J, with 11 bases between the two ends. The CDR3 extends over 14 amino acids. Germline V gene lookup returns CDR1 LNHDA and CDR2 SQIVND (reference sequence). The chain's CDR3 is CASSFDRTSYEQYF. As DNA, the CDR3 is TGTGCCAGTAGTTTCGACAGGACCTCCTACGAGCAGTACTTC.

The chain employs TRBV19 and TRBJ2-7; D is possibly TRBD1 (5 bases). Looked up from germline, CDR1 is LNHDA and CDR2 is SQIVND (reference sequence). The CDR3 is made up of 15 amino acids. Trimming shortened V by 4 bases and J by 5 bases, and 18 bases separated the two germline ends. CDR3 coding DNA: TGTGCCAGTAGTAAAGGGCCGGACACAGGTCACGAGCAGTACTTC. Its protein is CASSKGPDTGHEQYF.

CDR3 sequence reads: CASRPTGDGGYGYTF. The CDR3 nucleotides are TGTGCCAGTAGACCCACGGGGGACGGCGGCTATGGCTACACCTTC. The chain joins TRBV19 to TRBJ1-2; D perhaps matches TRBD1 (5 bases). V was shortened by 6 bases and J by 4 bases, with 18 bases between the two germline ends. The germline V gene has CDR1 LNHDA and CDR2 SQIVND (reference sequence). This CDR3 is built from 15 residues. Drawing the rest from reference TRBV19 and TRBJ1-2, the complete variable domain is DGGITQSPKYLFRKEGQNVTLSCEQNLNHDAMYWYRQDPGQGLRLIYYSQIVNDFQKGDIAEGYSVSREKKESFPLTVTSAQKNPTAFYLCASRPTGDGGYGYTFGSGTRLTVV.

The V and J genes are TRBV7-9 and TRBJ1-3; TRBD1 matches 11 bases. The V gene end was trimmed by 1 base and the J gene end by 3 bases; junction bases not matched to a gene: 2. The CDR3 extends over 16 amino acids. Germline CDR1 is SEHNR and CDR2 is FQNEAQ (reference sequence). The CDR3: CASSLGDRGYGNTIYF. The DNA of the CDR3 is TGTGCCAGCAGCTTAGGGGACAGGGGGTATGGAAACACCATATATTTT. Filled out from reference TRBV7-9 and TRBJ1-3, the complete variable domain reads DTGVSQNPRHKITKRGQNVTFRCDPISEHNRLYWYRQTLGQGPEFLTYFQNEAQLEKSRLLSDRFSAERPKGSFSTLEIQRTEQGDSAMYLCASSLGDRGYGNTIYFGEGSWLTVV.

V usage is TRBV11-2 and J usage is TRBJ2-7; TRBD2 agrees at 8 bases. The germline V gene has CDR1 SGHAT and CDR2 FQNNGV. The J segment lost 3 bases and the V segment lost 3 bases, leaving 4 bases of the junction unmatched. This CDR3 spans 14 amino acids. This CDR3 is CASSFRREGYEQYF. For the CDR3, the DNA is TGTGCCAGCAGCTTTAGACGGGAGGGCTACGAGCAGTACTTC.